This T cell receptor beta chain was sequenced in a study of identical twins. A universal primer site was incorporated via template switching, and the cDNA contained unique molecular identifiers. MiXCR, run by TCRdb on the 5' RACE reads, gives a single entry per CDR3 protein. The table lists under 1 million distinct CDR3 sequences, approximately 13% of them singletons. In its sample, this clonotype was seen a few times. These records were also assigned to another study, of yellow fever vaccine responses in identical twins.

The sample comprised PBMCs. This receptor was obtained from a woman aged 18-29 years in good health.

CDR3 coding DNA: TGTGCCAGCCAGGAATCCTCCGGGACAGGGTTTTGGACCGGGGAGCTGTTTTTT. Amino acid sequence: CASQESSGTGFWTGELFF. This chain joins TRBV27 and TRBJ2-2; 9 positions agree with TRBD1. Germline loops: CDR1 MNHEY, CDR2 SMNVEV (reference sequence). The CDR3 runs to 18 residues. V dropped 8 bases and J dropped 5; count of bases not matched to a gene: 18.